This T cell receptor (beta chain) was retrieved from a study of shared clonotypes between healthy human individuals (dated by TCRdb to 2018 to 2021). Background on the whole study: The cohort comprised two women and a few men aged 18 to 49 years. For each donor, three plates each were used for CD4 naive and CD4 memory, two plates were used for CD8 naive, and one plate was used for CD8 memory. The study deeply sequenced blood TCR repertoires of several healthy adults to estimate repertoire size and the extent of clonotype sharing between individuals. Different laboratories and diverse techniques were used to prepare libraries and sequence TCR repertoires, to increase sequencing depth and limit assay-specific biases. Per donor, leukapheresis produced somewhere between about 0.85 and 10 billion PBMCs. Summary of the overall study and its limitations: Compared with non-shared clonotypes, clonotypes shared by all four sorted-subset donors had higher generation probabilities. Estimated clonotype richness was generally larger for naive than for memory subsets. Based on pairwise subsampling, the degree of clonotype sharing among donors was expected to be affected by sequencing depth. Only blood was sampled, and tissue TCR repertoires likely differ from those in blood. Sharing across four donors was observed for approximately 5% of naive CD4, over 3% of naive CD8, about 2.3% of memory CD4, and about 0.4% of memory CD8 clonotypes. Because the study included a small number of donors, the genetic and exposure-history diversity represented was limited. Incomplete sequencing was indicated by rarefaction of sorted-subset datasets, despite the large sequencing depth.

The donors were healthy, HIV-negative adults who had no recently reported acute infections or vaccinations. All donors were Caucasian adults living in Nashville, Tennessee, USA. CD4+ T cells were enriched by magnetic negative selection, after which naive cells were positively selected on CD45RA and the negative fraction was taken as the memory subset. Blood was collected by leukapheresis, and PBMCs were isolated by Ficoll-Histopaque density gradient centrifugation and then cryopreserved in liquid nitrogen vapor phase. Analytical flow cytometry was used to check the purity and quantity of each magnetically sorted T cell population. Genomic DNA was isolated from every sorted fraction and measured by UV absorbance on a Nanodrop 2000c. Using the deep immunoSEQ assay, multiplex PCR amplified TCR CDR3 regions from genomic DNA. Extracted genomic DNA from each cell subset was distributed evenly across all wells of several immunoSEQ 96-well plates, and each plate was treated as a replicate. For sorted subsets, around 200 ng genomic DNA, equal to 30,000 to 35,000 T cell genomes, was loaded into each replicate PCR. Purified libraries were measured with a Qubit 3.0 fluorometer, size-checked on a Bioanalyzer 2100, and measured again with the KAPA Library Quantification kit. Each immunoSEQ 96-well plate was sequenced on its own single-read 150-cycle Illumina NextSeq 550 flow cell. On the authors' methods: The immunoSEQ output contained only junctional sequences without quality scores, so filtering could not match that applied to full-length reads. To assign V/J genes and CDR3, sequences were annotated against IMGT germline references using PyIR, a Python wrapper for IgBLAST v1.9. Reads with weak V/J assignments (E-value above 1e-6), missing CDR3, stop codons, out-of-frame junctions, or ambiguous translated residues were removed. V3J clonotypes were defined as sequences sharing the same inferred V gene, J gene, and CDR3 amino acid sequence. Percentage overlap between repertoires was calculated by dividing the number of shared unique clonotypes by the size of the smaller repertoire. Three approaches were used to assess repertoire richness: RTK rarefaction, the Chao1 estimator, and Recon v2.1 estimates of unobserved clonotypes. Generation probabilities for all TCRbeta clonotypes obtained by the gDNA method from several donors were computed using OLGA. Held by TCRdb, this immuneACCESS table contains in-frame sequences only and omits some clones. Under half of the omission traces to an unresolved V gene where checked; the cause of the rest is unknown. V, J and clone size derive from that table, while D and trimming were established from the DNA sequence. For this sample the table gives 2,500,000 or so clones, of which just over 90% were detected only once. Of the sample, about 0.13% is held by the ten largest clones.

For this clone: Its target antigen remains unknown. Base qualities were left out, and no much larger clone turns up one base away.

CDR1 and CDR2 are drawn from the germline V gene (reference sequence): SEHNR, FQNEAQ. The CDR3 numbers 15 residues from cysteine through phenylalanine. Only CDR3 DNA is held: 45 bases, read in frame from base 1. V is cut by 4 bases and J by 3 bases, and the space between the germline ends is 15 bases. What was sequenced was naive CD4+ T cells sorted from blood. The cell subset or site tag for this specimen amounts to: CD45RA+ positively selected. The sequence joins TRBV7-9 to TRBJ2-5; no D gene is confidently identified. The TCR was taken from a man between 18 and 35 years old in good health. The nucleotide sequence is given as TGTGCCAGCAGCTATCGGGCGCCCTCGAAAGAGACCCAGTACTTC. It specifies CASSYRAPSKETQYF. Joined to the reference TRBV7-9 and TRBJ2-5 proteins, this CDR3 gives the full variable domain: DTGVSQNPRHKITKRGQNVTFRCDPISEHNRLYWYRQTLGQGPEFLTYFQNEAQLEKSRLLSDRFSAERPKGSFSTLEIQRTEQGDSAMYLCASSYRAPSKETQYFGPGTRLLVL.